This TCR beta chain was documented in a study of blood T cell repertoires in COVID-19 (dated by TCRdb to 2019 to 2021). Study-level background: Collaborator samples came from the United States, Italy and Spain and covered acute and convalescent phases of COVID-19. The material from the prospective study consisted of cDNA or gDNA derived from T cells, B-cell-depleted T cells, or PBMCs. Where available, HLA class I and class II types were obtained from metadata supplied by the sample provider rather than from assay-based typing. A freely available public database, intended as a resource for researchers studying the immune response to SARS-CoV-2, is where the repertoires were released. A de-identified subject ID, COVID-19 status, age in years and sex were almost always included in the sample metadata. The samples were drawn from the first 160 participants of the ongoing ImmuneRACE study and from over 950 subjects provided by 6 global collaborators. Subjects who had been exposed to COVID-19, were actively infected with it, or had recovered from it provided the deeply sampled blood TCRbeta repertoires that made up the dataset.

Collaborating institutions collected whole blood in K2EDTA tubes following their own protocols. For TCRbeta analysis, collaborators shipped samples as frozen whole blood, isolated PBMCs, or DNA extracted from either of those sample types. As concerns this clone: The clone's antigen remains unknown. No clone much larger than this one lies a single base away; base qualities are absent.

CDR3 length: 14 amino acids, cysteine to phenylalanine. Only the CDR3 DNA is retained, 42 bases long and in frame from the first base. At the junction V is shortened by 4 bases and J by 2 bases, with 11 bases in between. From a lookup of the germline V gene, CDR1 and CDR2 are SGHDT and YYEEEE. TCRbeta CDR3 regions were amplified from genomic DNA by means of the immunoSEQ Assay, a bias-controlled multiplex PCR. Turning to the authors' computational methods: Within the assay, amplification of reference gene primers was used to estimate how many nucleated cells each sample contained. Sequence reads were collapsed and filtered to measure the absolute abundance of every unique TCRbeta CDR3 rearrangement. For each sample, productive Simpson clonality was calculated as the square root of Simpson's diversity index over productive rearrangements. Sourced from immuneACCESS, this table was stored by TCRdb with only in-frame sequences that have V and J called. A share of the clones is absent; for the studies checked, an unresolved V gene accounts for under half, and the remainder has no known explanation. That table gives V, J and clone size, and the DNA gave D and trimming. The sample data list approximately 160,000 clones, and 75% to 85% of these were observed just once. The top ten clonotypes cover 11% of the sample.

Study-level results and caveats: Clinical and demographic metadata were provided uncurated, with the amount varying by source and participant.

The sequence was obtained from a human donor in a cohort sampled during active COVID-19. Here the chain combines TRBV5-6 and TRBJ2-3; the D gene is perhaps TRBD1, from 5 matching bases. Sequences were obtained from peripheral blood. Here is the DNA: TGTGCCAGCAGCCCGGACACAAACACAGATACGCAGTATTTT. It is translated as CASSPDTNTDTQYF.